This record covers a single TCR beta chain. The germline V gene has CDR1 SEHNR and CDR2 FQNEAQ (reference sequence). Trimming cost V 5 bases and J 7 bases, with 23 bases left between them. The CDR3 is made up of 16 amino acids. These data come from a study of cytomegalovirus exposure and HLA in healthy donors. The PCR had 60 Vbeta and 13 Jbeta primers. Sequencing was performed with immunoSEQ multiplex PCR; in TCRdb, only in-frame clones are kept and a portion is missing. In the table there are 190,000 or so clones, roughly 77% of which are singletons. This chain joins TRBV7-9 and TRBJ1-2, with a tentative D call TRBD1 (5 bases). The receptor was isolated from a male donor in good health and CMV-seropositive. The sequencing sample was made of PBMCs. DNA of the CDR3: TGTGCCAGCAGCCACGGACAAACCGGCCGCGTGAGTGGCTACACCTTC. It codes for CASSHGQTGRVSGYTF.